Listed below are T cell receptor beta chains from one sample, sequenced in a study of beta chain features in type 1 diabetes. Some clones are missing from TCRdb's copy, which holds only in-frame ones; the method was immunoSEQ multiplex PCR. The repertoire has 130,000 to 150,000 clones, approximately 13% of them found once; the top ten carry 1.3%. The material sequenced was central memory CD4+ T cells from blood. The receptors derive from a man between 18 and 29 years old with type 1 diabetes. Each CDR3 is given with its conserved first and last residue. Each record gives: D gene, clone size, V gene, CDR3 length, J gene, CDR3 protein, CDR3 DNA. D genes are given only for firm matches. Not all rows give a size; the values are once, few, many and, for expanded clones, a class.

>TRBD1|many|TRBV6-6|14|TRBJ2-7
CASSLQGQLYEQYF
TGTGCCAGCAGTCTACAGGGACAGCTCTACGAGCAGTACTTC
>TRBD2|few|TRBV4-2|18|TRBJ2-5
CASSQDGLAGGIQETQYF
TGTGCCAGCAGCCAAGACGGACTAGCGGGGGGCATACAAGAGACCCAGTACTTC
>TRBD1|.|TRBV11-2|18|TRBJ2-1
CASSLDGRPTGTDNEQFF
TGTGCCAGCAGCTTAGATGGTCGCCCGACAGGGACAGACAATGAGCAGTTCTTC
>.|many|TRBV18|15|TRBJ1-1
CASSPPNQGSAEAFF
TGTGCCAGCTCACCACCTAATCAGGGGTCGGCTGAAGCTTTCTTT
>TRBD1|few|TRBV5-1|13|TRBJ2-3
CASSVTGEDTQYF
TGCGCCAGCAGCGTGACAGGGGAGGATACGCAGTATTTT
>TRBD1|few|TRBV6-5|13|TRBJ2-7
CASIQTGGYEQYF
TGTGCCAGTATTCAGACAGGGGGCTACGAGCAGTACTTC
>.|many|TRBV2|14|TRBJ2-2
CASSDGSDTGELFF
TGTGCCAGCAGTGACGGGAGTGACACCGGGGAGCTGTTTTTT
>.|.|TRBV27|15|TRBJ2-2
CASSSGSLKTGELFF
TGTGCCAGCAGTTCCGGGAGCTTAAAAACCGGGGAGCTGTTTTTT
>.|.|TRBV2|13|TRBJ1-1
CASSAPGNGEAFF
TGTGCCAGCAGTGCACCAGGGAATGGTGAAGCTTTCTTT
>.|few|TRBV7-9|15|TRBJ1-1
CASSLVGGLGTEAFF
TGTGCCAGCAGCTTAGTGGGAGGGCTCGGCACTGAAGCTTTCTTT
>TRBD1|many|TRBV30|13|TRBJ1-2
CACNLWTGERYTF
TGTGCCTGCAACCTGTGGACAGGGGAACGCTACACCTTC
>.|.|TRBV27|14|TRBJ2-2
CASRGTLNTGELFF
TGTGCCAGCAGGGGAACATTGAACACCGGGGAGCTGTTTTTT